This record concerns one T cell receptor beta chain sequence. Its antigen is not identified. CDR3 length: 14 amino acids. In germline, CDR1 is MDHEN, CDR2 SYDVKM. This specimen comes from a study of monozygotic twins with inflammatory bowel disease. Study outcomes and limitations: Separate T cell subtypes could not be resolved from one another.

Researchers put TCRalpha and TCRbeta cDNA through two nested PCRs lasting around 16 and 10 cycles. Each CDR3 protein gets one entry in TCRdb, which reprocessed the 5' RACE reads and gives no DNA. The sample table sets out roughly 150,000 distinct CDR3 sequences. The receptor was isolated from a human donor with ulcerative colitis or Crohn's disease, or a healthy co-twin of an affected twin (not recorded which). The chain recombines TRBV28 with TRBJ1-5. Source material: blood. CDR3 protein: CASSLMQGNQPQHF.